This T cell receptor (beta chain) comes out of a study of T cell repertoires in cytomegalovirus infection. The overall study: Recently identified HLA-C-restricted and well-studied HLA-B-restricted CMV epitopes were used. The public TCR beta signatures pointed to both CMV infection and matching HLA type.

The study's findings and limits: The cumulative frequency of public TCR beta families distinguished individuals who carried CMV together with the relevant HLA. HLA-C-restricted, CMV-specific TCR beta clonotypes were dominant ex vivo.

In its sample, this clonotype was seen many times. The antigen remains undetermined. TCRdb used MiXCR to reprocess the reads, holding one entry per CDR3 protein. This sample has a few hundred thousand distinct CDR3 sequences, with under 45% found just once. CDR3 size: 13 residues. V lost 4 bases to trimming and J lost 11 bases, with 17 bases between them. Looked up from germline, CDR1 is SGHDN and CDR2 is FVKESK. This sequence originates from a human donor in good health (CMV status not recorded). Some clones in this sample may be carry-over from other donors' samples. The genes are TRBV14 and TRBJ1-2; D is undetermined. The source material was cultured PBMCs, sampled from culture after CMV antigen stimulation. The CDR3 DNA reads TGTGCCAGCAGCCCAGTGGAGAGATGGGGTTACACCTTC. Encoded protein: CASSPVERWGYTF.